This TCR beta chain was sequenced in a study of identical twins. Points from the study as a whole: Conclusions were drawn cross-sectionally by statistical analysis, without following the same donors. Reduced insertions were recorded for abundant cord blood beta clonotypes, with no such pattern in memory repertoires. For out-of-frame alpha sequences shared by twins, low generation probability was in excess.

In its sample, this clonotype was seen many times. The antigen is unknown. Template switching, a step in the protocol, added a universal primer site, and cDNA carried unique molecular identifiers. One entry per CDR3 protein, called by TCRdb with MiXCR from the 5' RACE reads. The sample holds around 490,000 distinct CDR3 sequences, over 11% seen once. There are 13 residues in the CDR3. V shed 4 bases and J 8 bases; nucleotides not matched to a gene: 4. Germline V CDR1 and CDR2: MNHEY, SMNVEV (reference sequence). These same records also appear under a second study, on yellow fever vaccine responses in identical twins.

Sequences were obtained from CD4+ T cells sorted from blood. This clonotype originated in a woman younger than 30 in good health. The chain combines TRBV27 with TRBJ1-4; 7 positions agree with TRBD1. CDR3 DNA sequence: TGTGCCAGCAGTTACAGGGGTGGGGAAAAACTGTTTTTT. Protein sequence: CASSYRGGEKLFF. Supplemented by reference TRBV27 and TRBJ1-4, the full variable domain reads EAQVTQNPRYLITVTGKKLTVTCSQNMNHEYMSWYRQDPGLGLRQIYYSMNVEVTDKGDVPEGYKVSRKEKRNFPLILESPSPNQTSLYFCASSYRGGEKLFFGSGTQLSVL.